This T cell receptor (beta chain) was captured in a study of vaccination and CD4 T cells after COVID-19. Turning to the study itself: Sampling after COVID took place at a median of 101 days (range 35 to 161) following diagnosis. Median time from second vaccine dose to sampling was about 77 days (14 to 241). Overlapping spike peptides of SARS-CoV-2, HCoV-NL63, HCoV-OC43 and HCoV-229E stimulated the cells.

The Oncomine TCR Beta short-read assay sequenced DNA from cultured CD4+ T cells. TCRdb called the PCR reads again in MiXCR, with one record for every CDR3 protein. The sample has fewer than 15,000 distinct CDR3 sequences, about 30% seen once. This clonotype has just a few counts. Its specificity is unknown. Treatment denoted: roughly 11-day PBMC culture with coronavirus spike peptide pools or control peptides (ViraFEST assay). ViraFEST used peptide pools to expand antigen-specific T cells, then sequenced TCRs. The CDR3 covers 14 residues. V trimming: 3 bases; J trimming: 4 bases; junction bases outside the gene matches: 5. Germline CDR1 and CDR2: MNHEY and SVGAGI.

The clonotype originates from a human donor who had recovered from COVID-19. The chain has TRBV6-5 and TRBJ1-2; 7 nucleotides align to TRBD1. The specimen was CD4+ T cells from blood, cultured in vitro. The CDR3 loop reads CASSYTQGSYGYTF. CDR3 DNA: TGTGCCAGCAGTTATACACAGGGGAGCTATGGCTACACCTTC.